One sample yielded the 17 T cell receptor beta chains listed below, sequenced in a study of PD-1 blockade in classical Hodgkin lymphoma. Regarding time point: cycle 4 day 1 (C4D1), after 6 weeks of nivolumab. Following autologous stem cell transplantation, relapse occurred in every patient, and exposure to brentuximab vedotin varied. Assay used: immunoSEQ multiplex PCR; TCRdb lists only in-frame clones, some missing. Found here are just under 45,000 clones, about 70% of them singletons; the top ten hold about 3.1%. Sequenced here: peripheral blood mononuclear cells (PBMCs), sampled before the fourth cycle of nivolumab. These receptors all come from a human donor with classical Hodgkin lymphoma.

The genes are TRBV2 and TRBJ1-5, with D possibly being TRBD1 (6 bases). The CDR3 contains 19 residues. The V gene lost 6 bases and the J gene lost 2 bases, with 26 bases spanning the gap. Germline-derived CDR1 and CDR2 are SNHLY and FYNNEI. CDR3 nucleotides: TGTGCCAGCAGAGGCGAACCTCGCTACCAGGGGATTCGCAATCAGCCCCAGCATTTT. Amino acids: CASRGEPRYQGIRNQPQHF. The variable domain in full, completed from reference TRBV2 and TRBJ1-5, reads EPEVTQTPSHQVTQMGQEVILRCVPISNHLYFYWYRQILGQKVEFLVSFYNNEISEKSEIFDDQFSVERPDGSNFTLKIRSTKLEDSAMYFCASRGEPRYQGIRNQPQHFGDGTRLSIL.

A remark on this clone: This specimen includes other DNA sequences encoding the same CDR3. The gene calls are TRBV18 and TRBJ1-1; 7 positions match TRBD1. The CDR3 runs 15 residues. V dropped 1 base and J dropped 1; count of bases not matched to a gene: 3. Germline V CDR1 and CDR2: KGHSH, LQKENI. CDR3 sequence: CASSPRDRQNTEAFF. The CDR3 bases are TGTGCCAGCTCACCACGGGACAGACAGAACACTGAAGCTTTCTTT.

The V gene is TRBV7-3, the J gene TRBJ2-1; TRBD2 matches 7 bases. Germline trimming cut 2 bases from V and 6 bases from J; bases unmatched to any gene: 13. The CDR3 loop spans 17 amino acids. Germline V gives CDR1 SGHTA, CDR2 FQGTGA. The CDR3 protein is CASSLSPASGPFNEQFF. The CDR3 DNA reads TGTGCCAGCAGCTTATCCCCTGCTAGCGGACCCTTCAATGAGCAGTTCTTC.

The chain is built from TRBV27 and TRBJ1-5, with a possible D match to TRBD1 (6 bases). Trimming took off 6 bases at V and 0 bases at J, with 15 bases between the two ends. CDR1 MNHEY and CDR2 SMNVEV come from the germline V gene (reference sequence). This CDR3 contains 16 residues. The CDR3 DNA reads TGTGCCAGCAGCCGGGGGCGCAGGGATAGCAATCAGCCCCAGCATTTT. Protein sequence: CASSRGRRDSNQPQHF.

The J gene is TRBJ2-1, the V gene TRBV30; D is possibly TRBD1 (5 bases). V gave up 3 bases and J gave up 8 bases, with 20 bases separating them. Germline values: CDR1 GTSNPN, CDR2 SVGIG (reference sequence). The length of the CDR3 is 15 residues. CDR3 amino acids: CAWSDAGLSGHEQFF. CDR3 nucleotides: TGTGCCTGGAGCGACGCAGGGTTATCGGGTCATGAGCAGTTCTTC. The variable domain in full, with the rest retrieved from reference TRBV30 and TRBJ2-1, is SQTIHQWPATLVQPVGSPLSLECTVEGTSNPNLYWYRQAAGRGLQLLFYSVGIGQISSEVPQNLSASRPQDRQFILSSKKLLLSDSGFYLCAWSDAGLSGHEQFFGPGTRLTVL.

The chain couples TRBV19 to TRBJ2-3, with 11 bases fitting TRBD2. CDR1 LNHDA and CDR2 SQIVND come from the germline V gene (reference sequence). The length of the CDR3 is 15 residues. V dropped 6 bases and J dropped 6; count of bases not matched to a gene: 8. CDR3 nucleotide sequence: TGTGCCAGTAGCCAGACTAGCGGGGCTTTCGATACGCAGTATTTT. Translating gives CASSQTSGAFDTQYF.

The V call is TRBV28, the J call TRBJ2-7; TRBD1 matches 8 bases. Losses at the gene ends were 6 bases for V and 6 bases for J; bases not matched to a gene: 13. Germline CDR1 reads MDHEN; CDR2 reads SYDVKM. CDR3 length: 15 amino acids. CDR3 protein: CASSFMDREAGEQYF. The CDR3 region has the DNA TGTGCCAGCAGCTTCATGGACAGGGAGGCGGGCGAGCAGTACTTC.

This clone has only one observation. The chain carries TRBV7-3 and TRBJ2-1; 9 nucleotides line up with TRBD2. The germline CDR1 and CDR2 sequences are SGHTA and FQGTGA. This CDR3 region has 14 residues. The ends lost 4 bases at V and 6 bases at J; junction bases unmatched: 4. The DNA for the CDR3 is TGTGCCAGCAGCTATTCTAGCGGGGCCAATGAGCAGTTCTTC. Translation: CASSYSSGANEQFF.

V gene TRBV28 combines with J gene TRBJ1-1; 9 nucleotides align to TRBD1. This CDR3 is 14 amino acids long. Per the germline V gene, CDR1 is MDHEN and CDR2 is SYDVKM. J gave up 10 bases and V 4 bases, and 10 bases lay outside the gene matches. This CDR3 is CASSSPDRGAVAFF. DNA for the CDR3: TGTGCCAGCAGTTCCCCGGACAGGGGAGCTGTAGCTTTCTTT.

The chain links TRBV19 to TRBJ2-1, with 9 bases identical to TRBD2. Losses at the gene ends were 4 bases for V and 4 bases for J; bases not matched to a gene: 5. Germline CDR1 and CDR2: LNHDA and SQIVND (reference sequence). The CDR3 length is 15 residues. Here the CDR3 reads CASSSGGAVYNEQFF. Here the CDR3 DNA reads TGTGCCAGTAGTAGCGGGGGGGCCGTTTACAATGAGCAGTTCTTC.

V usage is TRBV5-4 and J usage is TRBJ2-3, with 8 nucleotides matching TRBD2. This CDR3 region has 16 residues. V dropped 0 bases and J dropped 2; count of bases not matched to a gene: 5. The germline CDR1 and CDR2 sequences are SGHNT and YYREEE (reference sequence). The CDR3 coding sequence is TGTGCCAGCAGCTTGGCGTCGGGGGGGCCCACAGATACGCAGTATTTT. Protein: CASSLASGGPTDTQYF.

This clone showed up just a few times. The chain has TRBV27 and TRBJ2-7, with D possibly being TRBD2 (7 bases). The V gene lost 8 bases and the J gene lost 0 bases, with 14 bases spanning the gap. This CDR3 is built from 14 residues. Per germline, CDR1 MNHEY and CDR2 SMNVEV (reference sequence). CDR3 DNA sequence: TGTGCCAGCCGCAGGGGAGGGGGCTCCTACGAGCAGTACTTC. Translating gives CASRRGGGSYEQYF.

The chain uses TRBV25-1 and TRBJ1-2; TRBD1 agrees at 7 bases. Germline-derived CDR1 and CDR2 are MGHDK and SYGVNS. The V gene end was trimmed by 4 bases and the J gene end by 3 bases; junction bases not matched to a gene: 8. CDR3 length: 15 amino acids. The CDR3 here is CASSGTGARDYGYTF. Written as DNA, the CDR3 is TGTGCCAGCAGTGGAACAGGGGCGCGAGACTATGGCTACACCTTC.

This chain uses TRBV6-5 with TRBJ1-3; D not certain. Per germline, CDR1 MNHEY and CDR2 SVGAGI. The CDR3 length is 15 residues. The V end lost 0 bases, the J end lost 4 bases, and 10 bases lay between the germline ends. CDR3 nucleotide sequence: TGTGCCAGCAGTTACTCGACCTCTGGGGGAAACACCATATATTTT. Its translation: CASSYSTSGGNTIYF.

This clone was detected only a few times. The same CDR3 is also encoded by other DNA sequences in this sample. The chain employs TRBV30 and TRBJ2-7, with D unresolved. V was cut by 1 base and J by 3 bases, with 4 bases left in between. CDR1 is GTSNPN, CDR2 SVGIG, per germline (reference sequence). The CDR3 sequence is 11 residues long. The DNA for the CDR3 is TGTGCCTGGAGTGGGAACTACGAGCAGTACTTC. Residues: CAWSGNYEQYF.

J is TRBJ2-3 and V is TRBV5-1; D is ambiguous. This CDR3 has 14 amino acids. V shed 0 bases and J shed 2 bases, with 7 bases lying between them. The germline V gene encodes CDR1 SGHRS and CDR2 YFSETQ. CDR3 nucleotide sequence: TGCGCCAGCAGCTTGGGCAGGAACACAGATACGCAGTATTTT. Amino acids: CASSLGRNTDTQYF. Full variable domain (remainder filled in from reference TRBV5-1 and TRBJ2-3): KAGVTQTPRYLIKTRGQQVTLSCSPISGHRSVSWYQQTPGQGLQFLFEYFSETQRNKGNFPGRFSGRQFSNSRSEMNVSTLELGDSALYLCASSLGRNTDTQYFGPGTRLTVL.

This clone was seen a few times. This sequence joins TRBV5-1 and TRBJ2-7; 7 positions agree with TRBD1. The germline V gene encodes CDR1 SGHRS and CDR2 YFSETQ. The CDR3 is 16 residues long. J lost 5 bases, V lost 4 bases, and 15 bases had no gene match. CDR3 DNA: TGCGCCAGCAGCCCTGGCCCGACAGGGAGAGTCGACGAGCAGTACTTC. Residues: CASSPGPTGRVDEQYF.